Here is one T cell receptor beta chain with its context. The antigen remains unidentified. The data were taken from a study of response to subunit inactivated influenza vaccine. Study-wide points: There was a suggestion from the authors that each seasonal influenza vaccination recruits few new T cells.

TCRdb re-analysed the RT-PCR reads in MiXCR, keeping a single row per CDR3 protein. The sample has under 800,000 distinct CDR3 sequences, roughly 14% seen once. The CDR3 contains 12 residues. Germline assignment: CDR1 SEHNR and CDR2 FQNEAQ (reference sequence). V was clipped by 2 bases and J by 13 bases, with 9 bases between them. This TCR derives from a man over 45 who received an inactivated influenza vaccine. This material consisted of PBMCs from blood, taken 14 to 15 days before vaccination. The chain uses TRBV7-9 and TRBJ2-6; no definite D call. The CDR3 loop is CASSLLARVLTF. DNA for the CDR3: TGTGCCAGCAGCTTATTAGCTCGTGTCCTGACTTTC.